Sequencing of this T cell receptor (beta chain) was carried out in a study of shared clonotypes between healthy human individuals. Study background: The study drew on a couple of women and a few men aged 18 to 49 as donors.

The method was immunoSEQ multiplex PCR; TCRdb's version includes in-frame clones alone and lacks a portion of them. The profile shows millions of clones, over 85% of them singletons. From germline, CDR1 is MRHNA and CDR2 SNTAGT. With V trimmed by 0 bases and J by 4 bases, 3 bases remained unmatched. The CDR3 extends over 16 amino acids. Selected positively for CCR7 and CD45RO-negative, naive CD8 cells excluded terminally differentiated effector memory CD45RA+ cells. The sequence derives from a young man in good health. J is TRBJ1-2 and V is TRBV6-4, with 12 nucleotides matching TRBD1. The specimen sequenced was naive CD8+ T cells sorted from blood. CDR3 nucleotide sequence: TGTGCCAGCAGTGACTCGGGGACAGGGGGCCCCTATGGCTACACCTTC. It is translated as CASSDSGTGGPYGYTF.